Following are 19 T cell receptor beta chains from one sample sequenced in a study of T cells in Graves' hyperthyroidism and ophthalmopathy. Template material for amplifying TCR beta CDR3 regions consisted of RNA transcripts. The HTBI primer set was used in a first-round RT-PCR of the TCR CDR3. TCRdb used MiXCR to reprocess the multiplex PCR reads, holding one entry per CDR3 protein. The sample includes 400,000 to 500,000 distinct CDR3 sequences, under 15% seen only once; the top ten take about 13%. The sequenced material came from blood. The receptors shown here come from a man aged 18 to 35 with Graves' ophthalmopathy.

The chain uses TRBV15 and TRBJ2-7, with TRBD2 matching 9 bases. CDR1 and CDR2 from the germline V gene are LNHNV and YYDKDF (reference sequence). This CDR3 comprises 17 residues. V was pared by 1 base and J by 0 bases, with 7 bases of the junction left unmatched. CDR3 nucleotide sequence: TGTGCCACCAGCAGAGTTGCGGGAGGGCCTCCCTCCTACGAGCAGTACTTC. As protein: CATSRVAGGPPSYEQYF.

This clonotype was counted between two and nine times. The V call is TRBV29-1, the J call TRBJ1-2; TRBD1 is a possible D gene (5 bases). Germline V CDR1 and CDR2: SQVTM, ANQGSEA. The ends were cut back, 6 bases at V and 4 bases at J, with 18 bases in the middle. The length of the CDR3 is 14 residues. The CDR3 DNA reads as TGCAGCGTGGTTAATGTGGGACGGGGCTATGGCTACACCTTC. It specifies CSVVNVGRGYGYTF.

The CDR3 DNA follows: TGTGCCAGCAGTCCCCCTCAGGACAGTGGCACCGGGGAGCTGTTTTTT. Translation gives CASSPPQDSGTGELFF. V is TRBV27 and J is TRBJ2-2; a possible D gene is TRBD1 (6 bases). This CDR3 is built from 16 residues. V was shortened by 5 bases and J by 4 bases, with 17 bases between the two germline ends. Germline CDR1 and CDR2: MNHEY and SMNVEV (reference sequence).

This clonotype was seen only a few times. The rearrangement joins TRBV20-1 to TRBJ1-6, with D perhaps TRBD1 (5 bases). The CDR3 has 15 amino acids. Looked up from germline, CDR1 is DFQATT and CDR2 is SNEGSKA (reference sequence). V was clipped by 5 bases and J by 5 bases, with 16 bases between them. The CDR3: CSAFLGGAHNSPLHF. CDR3 nucleotides: TGCAGTGCTTTTCTCGGTGGGGCTCATAATTCACCCCTCCACTTT.

The table lists this clonotype with a few counts. The chain links TRBV3-1 to TRBJ2-1; D remains ambiguous. Trimming took 0 bases from V and 5 from J, leaving 11 bases between them. Germline-derived CDR1 and CDR2 are LGHDT and YNNKEL (reference sequence). The CDR3 consists of 15 residues. The CDR3, as DNA: TGTGCCAGCAGCCAAGACACCCTTGGGCACAATGAGCAGTTCTTC. Amino acids: CASSQDTLGHNEQFF.

This clonotype was observed a handful of times. V and J are TRBV5-1 and TRBJ2-2; TRBD1 is a possible D gene (6 bases). Trimming stripped 0 bases from V and 3 bases from J, with 27 bases between. This CDR3 has 21 amino acids. Germline V gene lookup returns CDR1 SGHRS and CDR2 YFSETQ. Written as DNA, the CDR3 is TGCGCCAGCAGCTTGGATTGGCGCCGGGACACAAATTTCGTGGACACCGGGGAGCTGTTTTTT. Protein sequence: CASSLDWRRDTNFVDTGELFF. Filled out from reference TRBV5-1 and TRBJ2-2, the complete variable domain reads KAGVTQTPRYLIKTRGQQVTLSCSPISGHRSVSWYQQTPGQGLQFLFEYFSETQRNKGNFPGRFSGRQFSNSRSEMNVSTLELGDSALYLCASSLDWRRDTNFVDTGELFFGEGSRLTVL.

Many counts were recorded for this clonotype. The rearrangement joins TRBV5-1 to TRBJ2-1, with 8 bases identical to TRBD1. The germline gives CDR1 SGHRS, CDR2 YFSETQ. The CDR3 has 12 residues. The V and J ends lost 5 bases and 10 bases, in that order; junction bases with no gene match: 5. The CDR3 sequence is CASSSGQAEQFF. CDR3 DNA sequence: TGCGCCAGCAGTTCGGGACAGGCAGAGCAGTTCTTC.

The V gene is TRBV20-1, the J gene TRBJ2-7; D ambiguous. The CDR3 has 14 amino acids. The germline CDR1 and CDR2 sequences are DFQATT and SNEGSKA (reference sequence). Trimming shortened V by 5 bases and J by 4 bases, and 18 bases separated the two germline ends. CDR3 sequence: CSAPLAGGSYEQYF. The CDR3 DNA is TGCAGTGCTCCCCTCGCAGGTGGATCTTACGAGCAGTACTTC.

Many counts were recorded for this clonotype. V is TRBV5-1 and J is TRBJ2-7; perhaps TRBD1 as D (6 bases). CDR1 and CDR2 from the germline V gene are SGHRS and YFSETQ. The CDR3 has 14 residues. V shed 2 bases and J shed 1 base, with 10 bases lying between them. The CDR3 DNA is TGCGCCAGCAGCTTTGGGGACATATCCTACGAGCAGTACTTC. Translated, it gives CASSFGDISYEQYF.

This clonotype was counted a few times. The chain employs TRBV3-1 and TRBJ2-7; 10 bases fit TRBD1. CDR1 is LGHDT and CDR2 is YNNKEL in the germline V gene (reference sequence). The CDR3 runs to 16 residues. The ends lost 3 bases at V and 4 bases at J; junction bases unmatched: 9. The CDR3 spells CASSQFADRGQYEQYF. In nucleotides, the CDR3 is TGTGCCAGCAGCCAGTTCGCCGACAGGGGGCAGTACGAGCAGTACTTC.

Ten or more counts support this clonotype. The genes are TRBV7-8 and TRBJ2-1, with 9 bases lining up with TRBD1. There are 16 residues in the CDR3. V lost 3 bases and J lost 6; bases outside the gene matches: 9. CDR1 is SGHVS, CDR2 FQNEAQ, per germline. The CDR3 DNA reads as TGTGCCAGCAGCTTTAAACCGGGACAGGGCGGCAATGAGCAGTTCTTC. Amino acids: CASSFKPGQGGNEQFF.

A note on this clonotype: One base away lies a much larger clone, so this may be a sequencing read error. The V gene is TRBV20-1, the J gene TRBJ1-2; D is ambiguous. The CDR3 loop spans 13 amino acids. Germline V lookup: CDR1 DFQATT, CDR2 SNEGSKA (reference sequence). Trimming shortened V by 6 bases and J by 2 bases, and 13 bases separated the two germline ends. This CDR3 reads CSAPFGPNYGYTF. CDR3 nucleotide sequence: TGCAGTGCACCGTTCGGGCCCAACTATGGCTACACCTTC.

This clonotype showed up many times. The chain carries TRBV27 and TRBJ2-3; either TRBD1 or TRBD2 may fit D (5 bases each). This CDR3 region has 14 residues. Germline CDR1 reads MNHEY; CDR2 reads SMNVEV (reference sequence). V shed 1 base and J shed 6 bases, with 11 bases lying between them. Here the CDR3 reads CASSLWGSHDTQYF. The CDR3 region has the DNA TGTGCCAGCAGTTTATGGGGGTCCCACGATACGCAGTATTTT.

The table lists this clonotype with a few counts. The J gene is TRBJ2-2, the V gene TRBV10-3, with 8 bases aligning to TRBD2. In germline, CDR1 is ENHRY, CDR2 SYGVKD. Unmatched junction bases numbered 11, after V lost 10 bases and J lost 7 bases. The CDR3 runs 14 residues. CDR3 loop: CATEAREESGELFF. The CDR3 DNA sequence: TGTGCCACCGAAGCGCGGGAGGAAAGCGGGGAGCTGTTTTTT.

This clonotype was detected ten times or more. The chain uses TRBV13 and TRBJ2-5; D is ambiguous. Germline V gene sequence: CDR1 PRHDT, CDR2 FYEKMQ (reference sequence). CDR3 length: 14 amino acids. V was clipped by 4 bases and J by 3 bases, with 12 bases between them. As DNA, the CDR3 is TGTGCCAGCAGCTCTATAGGGATGGAAGAGACCCAGTACTTC. It is translated as CASSSIGMEETQYF.

This clonotype was counted ten times or more. The genes are TRBV20-1 and TRBJ1-2; maybe TRBD1 (5 bases). Trimming removed 1 base from V and 4 bases from J, with 13 bases in between. CDR1 and CDR2 from the germline V gene are DFQATT and SNEGSKA (reference sequence). The CDR3 is made up of 14 amino acids. The CDR3 loop reads CSARALGVVYGYTF. The CDR3 DNA reads as TGCAGTGCTAGAGCTCTGGGGGTTGTCTATGGCTACACCTTC.

This clonotype was observed many times. The chain joins TRBV3-1 to TRBJ2-4; D is undetermined. Trimming shortened V by 0 bases and J by 3 bases, and 9 bases separated the two germline ends. CDR3 size: 15 residues. Germline V gives CDR1 LGHDT, CDR2 YNNKEL (reference sequence). CDR3 protein: CASSQDLGIKNIQYF. The CDR3, as DNA: TGTGCCAGCAGCCAAGATCTCGGCATCAAAAACATTCAGTACTTC.

This clonotype was picked up a small number of times. CDR3 in amino acids: CASRQVGADEKLFF. In DNA form, the CDR3 reads TGTGCCAGCAGGCAAGTGGGCGCAGATGAAAAACTGTTTTTT. This rearrangement joins TRBV7-9 to TRBJ1-4; no definite D call. Germline CDR1 reads SEHNR; CDR2 reads FQNEAQ (reference sequence). This CDR3 region has 14 residues. V dropped 6 bases and J dropped 6 bases, with 14 bases sitting between them.

J is TRBJ2-1 and V is TRBV19, with 14 positions matching TRBD2. This CDR3 region has 17 residues. The V and J ends lost 5 bases and 9 bases, in that order; junction bases with no gene match: 12. Germline CDR1 LNHDA, CDR2 SQIVND (reference sequence). CDR3 protein: CASSPQTSGGALGEQFF. CDR3 coding DNA: TGTGCCAGTAGTCCCCAGACTAGCGGGGGGGCCTTGGGTGAGCAGTTCTTC.